These 4 T cell receptor beta chains were sequenced from one sample in a study of Ad26.COV2.S vaccination and SARS-CoV-2 variants. The protocol was immunoSEQ multiplex PCR, while the TCRdb copy is restricted to in-frame clones and leaves out a portion. Altogether 300,000 to 350,000 clones are present, 75% to 90% being singletons, with the ten largest covering around 5%. Regarding treatment: some 20 received Ad26.COV2.S at low or high dose, single or two shots; about 5 received placebo; per-sample allocation not given. Samples were taken on day 63 after the first vaccine or placebo injection. The sample consisted of peripheral blood, taken in a trial of Ad26.COV2.S vaccine versus placebo. The source is a person between 18 and 65 years old who received the Ad26.COV2.S COVID-19 vaccine or a placebo.

The V gene is TRBV19, the J gene TRBJ2-1; 15 bases are a match to TRBD2. Germline V lookup: CDR1 LNHDA, CDR2 SQIVND (reference sequence). The CDR3 has 18 residues. Germline trimming cut 1 base from V and 5 bases from J; bases unmatched to any gene: 6. For the CDR3, the DNA is TGTGCCAGTAGTATAGGGACTAGCGGGAGGGCCGGCCACAATGAGCAGTTCTTC. This translates into CASSIGTSGRAGHNEQFF.

This clone is a singleton in its sample. The genes are TRBV9 and TRBJ2-7, with D tentatively TRBD2 (7 bases). The ends were cut back, 4 bases at V and 4 bases at J, with 15 bases in the middle. Germline loops: CDR1 SGDLS, CDR2 YYNGEE. The length of the CDR3 is 14 residues. The CDR3 sequence is CASSPWEGEYEQYF. CDR3 nucleotide sequence: TGTGCCAGCAGCCCCTGGGAGGGGGAATACGAGCAGTACTTC. The entire variable domain, with the rest obtained from reference TRBV9 and TRBJ2-7, is as follows: DSGVTQTPKHLITATGQRVTLRCSPRSGDLSVYWYQQSLDQGLQFLIQYYNGEERAKGNILERFSAQQFPDLHSELNLSSLELGDSALYFCASSPWEGEYEQYFGPGTRLTVT.

The chain combines TRBV30 with TRBJ2-2, with no clear D. Germline lookup yields CDR1 GTSNPN and CDR2 SVGIG (reference sequence). The CDR3 runs 13 residues. The V end lost 2 bases, the J end lost 5 bases, and 9 bases lay between the germline ends. CDR3 protein: CAWSLSATGELFF. The CDR3, as DNA: TGTGCCTGGAGTTTGTCAGCTACCGGGGAGCTGTTTTTT.

The chain links TRBV28 to TRBJ1-1; D not certain. The ends were cut back, 4 bases at V and 1 base at J, with 13 bases in the middle. This CDR3 region has 15 residues. CDR1 and CDR2 from the germline V gene are MDHEN and SYDVKM. The CDR3 DNA follows: TGTGCCAGCAGTTCACCGACGGATGCGAACACTGAAGCTTTCTTT. Residues: CASSSPTDANTEAFF.